A single sample is the source of the 2 T cell receptor beta chains below, sequenced in a study of T cells after yellow fever vaccination. TCRdb analysed the 5' RACE reads with MiXCR anew, one entry per CDR3 protein. The top ten clones hold approximately 15% of a sample with hundreds of thousands of distinct CDR3 sequences, around an eighth of them seen once. The input for sequencing was PBMCs, taken on the day of the yellow fever booster vaccination. All receptors derive from a man aged 30 to 39 who received the YFV17D yellow fever vaccine.

The chain employs TRBV27 and TRBJ2-2; D tentatively fits TRBD1 or TRBD2 (5 bases each). With 6 bases removed from V and 0 bases from J, the gap between germline ends came to 11 bases. Germline CDR1 reads MNHEY; CDR2 reads SMNVEV (reference sequence). CDR3 length: 15 residues. DNA for the CDR3: TGTGCCAGCAGATTGGGACGGACGAACACCGGGGAGCTGTTTTTT. As protein: CASRLGRTNTGELFF.

This clonotype has only a few counts. This chain uses TRBV20-1 with TRBJ2-7; TRBD2 matches at 8 bases. V was pared by 0 bases and J by 7 bases, with 8 bases of the junction left unmatched. The CDR3 length is 14 residues. Germline V CDR1 and CDR2: DFQATT, SNEGSKA (reference sequence). In DNA, the CDR3 is TGCAGTGCTAGAGATCTCGCGGGAGGCAGAGAGCAGTACTTC. As protein: CSARDLAGGREQYF.